This TCR beta chain appears in the sequencing data of a study of blood T cell repertoires in COVID-19. Study details: PBMCs, B-cell-depleted T cells, or T cells were the source of the cDNA or gDNA that made up the material.

V shed 3 bases and J 3 bases; nucleotides not matched to a gene: 19. The CDR3 covers 19 residues. Per the germline V gene, CDR1 is SGHTS and CDR2 is YDEGEE. Measured with immunoSEQ multiplex PCR; TCRdb has only the in-frame clones, and not every one. The sample shows some 390,000 clones, around 87% of them seen only once. The specimen sequenced was peripheral blood. The V and J genes are TRBV5-8 and TRBJ2-7, with 9 bases identical to TRBD2. The origin of this receptor is a woman between 55 and 75 years old with COVID-19, enrolled during active disease. The CDR3 reads CASSYYSGGHRRLYYEQYF. For the CDR3, the DNA is TGTGCCAGCAGCTATTATAGCGGGGGACACCGCCGTCTTTACTACGAGCAGTACTTC. Full variable domain (outside the CDR3, taken from reference TRBV5-8 and TRBJ2-7): EAGVTQSPTHLIKTRGQQATLRCSPISGHTSVYWYQQALGLGLQFLLWYDEGEERNRGNFPPRFSGRQFPNYSSELNVNALELEDSALYLCASSYYSGGHRRLYYEQYFGPGTRLTVT.